This T cell receptor (beta chain) is drawn from a study of cytomegalovirus exposure and HLA in healthy donors. The method was immunoSEQ multiplex PCR; TCRdb's version includes in-frame clones alone and lacks a portion of them. In the table there are roughly 300,000 clones, around 90% of which are singletons. General study points: Under in vitro conditions, a few CMV-associated chains were confirmed as specific for CMV antigens. Most TCR sequences were seen very rarely across donors, but some public TCRs occurred in many.

The germline V and J ends were trimmed by 7 bases and 2 bases, with 21 bases remaining between them. The V gene's germline CDR1 is SGHDT and CDR2 YYEEEE. The CDR3 contains 16 residues. With regard to this clone: What it binds is not known.

The TCR was taken from a woman in her 30s in good health and CMV-seropositive. V usage is TRBV5-6 and J usage is TRBJ2-5, with D perhaps TRBD1 (5 bases). Sequenced: PBMCs. The CDR3 is CASLLQGGLRQETQYF. The CDR3 bases are TGTGCCAGCCTTCTCCAGGGTGGTCTTAGACAAGAGACCCAGTACTTC.